The rows below give T cell receptor beta chains drawn from one sample of a study of blood T cell repertoires in COVID-19. The data were produced by immunoSEQ multiplex PCR, yet TCRdb's version contains in-frame clones alone and is incomplete. The repertoire has over 350,000 clones, approximately 90% of them found once; the top ten carry around 0.86%. The sample was PBMCs or T cells enriched from blood (not recorded which). The source of these receptors is a woman aged 40 to 50 who had been exposed to COVID-19. Both conserved end residues are part of each CDR3. D genes are given only for firm matches. The size entry is marked missing in some rows and otherwise reads once, few, many or a size class.

TRBV7-9	-	-	TRBJ2-7	TGTGCCAGCAGTCCCCGGGACATTCACTACGAGCAGTACTTC	CASSPRDIHYEQYF
TRBV5-4	-	TRBD2	TRBJ2-3	TGTGCCAGCTTCGAAACCCGGACTAGCGGGAGGGTTAGGGATACGCAGTATTTT	CASFETRTSGRVRDTQYF
TRBV6-2/TRBV6-3	-	TRBD1	TRBJ1-5	TGTGCCAGCAGTTACCGGACAGGGGGATATCAGCCCCAGCATTTT	CASSYRTGGYQPQHF
TRBV27	-	TRBD1	TRBJ1-2	TGTGCCAGCAGTTTATGGCGTGACAGGGGTGCTCGGGGTGGCTACACCTTC	CASSLWRDRGARGGYTF
TRBV13	-	-	TRBJ2-1	TGTGCCAGCAGCTCTGGGACATACAATGAGCAGTTCTTC	CASSSGTYNEQFF
TRBV7-2	once	-	TRBJ2-1	TGTGCCAGCAGCTTAAGGCGAGCAGGGCTCAATGAGCAGTTCTTC	CASSLRRAGLNEQFF
TRBV10-2	few	-	TRBJ1-2	TGCGCCAGCAGTGAGTCGTTGGGCCATGGCTACACCTTC	CASSESLGHGYTF
TRBV7-9	once	TRBD1	TRBJ1-6	TGTGCCAGCAGCCCGAGGGACAGACTTCCTCTCCACTTT	CASSPRDRLPLHF
TRBV19	-	-	TRBJ2-1	TGTGCCAGTAGGGGTCCCGGAGGAAATGAGCAGTTCTTC	CASRGPGGNEQFF
TRBV2	-	-	TRBJ1-4	TGTGCCAGCAGTGAATCTCCTCAGCGAAATGAAAAACTGTTTTTT	CASSESPQRNEKLFF
TRBV6-2/TRBV6-3	-	-	TRBJ2-4	TGTGCCAGCAGTTACACGGGACTAGCCAAAAACATTCAGTACTTC	CASSYTGLAKNIQYF
TRBV7-2	-	TRBD2	TRBJ2-5	TGTGCCAGCAGCCAAGCTCGGGGGGTCCAAGAGACCCAGTACTTC	CASSQARGVQETQYF
TRBV11-3	-	-	TRBJ2-7	TGTGCCAGCAGAACGGGACTTCAGGACGGCGAGCAGTACTTC	CASRTGLQDGEQYF
TRBV7-2	-	TRBD1	TRBJ1-2	TGTGCCAGCAGCTTAAGGGGGCAGGCTGGCTACACCTTC	CASSLRGQAGYTF
TRBV29-1	-	-	TRBJ1-2	TGCAGCGTTTTCTTCGTGAGGGACTATGGCTACACCTTC	CSVFFVRDYGYTF
TRBV5-6	-	TRBD1	TRBJ1-2	TGTGCCAGCAGCTTGAGGGTGGGACAGGGCGTATCTAACTATGGCTACACCTTC	CASSLRVGQGVSNYGYTF
TRBV7-8	-	-	TRBJ1-4	TGTGCCAGCAGCTTAGCTACGCGGGCGGCTAATGAAAAACTGTTTTTT	CASSLATRAANEKLFF
TRBV2	-	TRBD2	TRBJ2-5	TGTGCCAGCAGTGATAGGACTAGCGGGAGGGAGACCCAGTACTTC	CASSDRTSGRETQYF
TRBV20-1	-	-	TRBJ1-3	TGCAGTGCTAGAGACGTAAACACCATATATTTT	CSARDVNTIYF
TRBV20-1	-	-	TRBJ1-4	TGCAGTGCTAGTTTTCGACGGGATGAAAAACTGTTTTTT	CSASFRRDEKLFF
TRBV27	-	TRBD2	TRBJ2-5	TGTGCCAGCAGTTTACTGGGACTAGCGAAAGAGACCCAGTACTTC	CASSLLGLAKETQYF
TRBV18	-	TRBD1	TRBJ1-5	TGTGCCAGCTCACCAGCAGGGGGCGAAAATCAGCCCCAGCATTTT	CASSPAGGENQPQHF
TRBV5-1	-	-	TRBJ2-1	TGCGCCAGCAGCTTGGTGGCAGGTAACAATGAGCAGTTCTTC	CASSLVAGNNEQFF
TRBV7-3	once	TRBD1	TRBJ2-1	TGTGCCAGCAGCTTTTACAGGGGAAATGAGCAGTTCTTC	CASSFYRGNEQFF
TRBV2	-	TRBD2	TRBJ2-1	TGTGCCAGCAGCAGGACGACTAGCGGGAGCTCCTACAATGAGCAGTTCTTC	CASSRTTSGSSYNEQFF
TRBV6-2/TRBV6-3	-	TRBD1	TRBJ1-2	TGTGCCAGCAGTTACTCGACAGGGGACTATGGCTACACCTTC	CASSYSTGDYGYTF
TRBV13	-	TRBD2	TRBJ2-1	TGTGCCAGCAGCTTAGTGGGAGGGCCCCAATACAATGAGCAGTTCTTC	CASSLVGGPQYNEQFF
TRBV5-1	-	-	TRBJ1-6	TGCGCCAGCAGCTTGTCGGGGGACGCCGGTTCACCCCTCCACTTT	CASSLSGDAGSPLHF